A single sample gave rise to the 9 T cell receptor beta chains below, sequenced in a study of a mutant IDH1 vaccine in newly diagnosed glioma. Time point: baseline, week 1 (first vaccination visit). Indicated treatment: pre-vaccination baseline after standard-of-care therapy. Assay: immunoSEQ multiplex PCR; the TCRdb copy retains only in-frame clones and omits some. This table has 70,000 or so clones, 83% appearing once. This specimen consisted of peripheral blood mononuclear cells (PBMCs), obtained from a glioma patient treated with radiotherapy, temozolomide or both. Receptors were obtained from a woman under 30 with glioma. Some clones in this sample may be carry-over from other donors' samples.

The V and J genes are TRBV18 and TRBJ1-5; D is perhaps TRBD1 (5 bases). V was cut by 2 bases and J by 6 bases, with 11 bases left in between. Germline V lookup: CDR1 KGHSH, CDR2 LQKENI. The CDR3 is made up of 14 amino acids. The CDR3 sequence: CASSPGRGSQPQHF. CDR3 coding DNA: TGTGCCAGCTCACCAGGTAGGGGAAGTCAGCCCCAGCATTTT.

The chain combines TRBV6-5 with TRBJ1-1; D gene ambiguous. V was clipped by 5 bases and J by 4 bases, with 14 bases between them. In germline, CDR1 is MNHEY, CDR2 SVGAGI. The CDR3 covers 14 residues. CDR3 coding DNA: TGTGCCAGCAGTAACGGGAGAGGAGGCACTGAAGCTTTCTTT. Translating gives CASSNGRGGTEAFF.

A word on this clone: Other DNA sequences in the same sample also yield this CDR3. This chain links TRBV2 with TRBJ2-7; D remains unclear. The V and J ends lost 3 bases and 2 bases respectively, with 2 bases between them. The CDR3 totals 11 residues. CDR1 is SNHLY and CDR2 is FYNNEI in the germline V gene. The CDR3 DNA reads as TGTGCCAGCAGTGATACCTACGAGCAGTACTTC. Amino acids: CASSDTYEQYF.

The CDR3 region has the DNA TGTGCCAGCAGTCAGAATCCCCTAGGGGAGCAGTACTTC. Translating gives CASSQNPLGEQYF. V usage is TRBV27 and J usage is TRBJ2-7; no clear D gene. This CDR3 comprises 13 residues. Germline-derived CDR1 and CDR2 are MNHEY and SMNVEV (reference sequence). The V gene lost 5 bases and the J gene lost 7 bases, with 15 bases spanning the gap.

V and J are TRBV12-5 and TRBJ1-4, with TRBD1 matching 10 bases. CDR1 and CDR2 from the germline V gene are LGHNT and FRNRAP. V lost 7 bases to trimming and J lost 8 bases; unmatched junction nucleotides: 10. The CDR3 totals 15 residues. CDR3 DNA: TGTGCTAGTGTTCTCCCGGGGACAGGGGTCGAAAAACTGTTTTTT. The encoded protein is CASVLPGTGVEKLFF.

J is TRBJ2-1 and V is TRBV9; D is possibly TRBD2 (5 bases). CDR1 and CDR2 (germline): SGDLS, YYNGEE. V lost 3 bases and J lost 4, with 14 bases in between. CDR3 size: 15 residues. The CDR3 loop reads CASSESGNLYNEQFF. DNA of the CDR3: TGTGCCAGCAGCGAATCGGGGAACCTTTACAATGAGCAGTTCTTC.

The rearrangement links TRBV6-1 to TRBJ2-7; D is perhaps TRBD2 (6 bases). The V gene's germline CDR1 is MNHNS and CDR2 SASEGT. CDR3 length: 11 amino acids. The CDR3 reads CAGGKVYEQYF. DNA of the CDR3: TGTGCAGGCGGGAAGGTCTACGAGCAGTACTTC.

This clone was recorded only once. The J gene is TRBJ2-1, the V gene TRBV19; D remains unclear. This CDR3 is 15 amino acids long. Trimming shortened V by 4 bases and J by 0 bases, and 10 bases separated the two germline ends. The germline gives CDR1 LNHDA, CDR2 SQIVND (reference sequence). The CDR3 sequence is CASSTDRSSYNEQFF. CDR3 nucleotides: TGTGCCAGTAGTACGGACCGAAGCTCCTACAATGAGCAGTTCTTC. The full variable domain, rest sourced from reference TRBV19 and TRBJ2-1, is DGGITQSPKYLFRKEGQNVTLSCEQNLNHDAMYWYRQDPGQGLRLIYYSQIVNDFQKGDIAEGYSVSREKKESFPLTVTSAQKNPTAFYLCASSTDRSSYNEQFFGPGTRLTVL.

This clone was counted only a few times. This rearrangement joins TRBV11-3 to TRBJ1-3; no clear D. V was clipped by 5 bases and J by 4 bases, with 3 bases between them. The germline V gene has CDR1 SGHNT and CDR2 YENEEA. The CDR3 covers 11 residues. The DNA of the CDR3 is TGTGCCAGCAGCCGCGGAAACACCATATATTTT. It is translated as CASSRGNTIYF.